Following are 27 T cell receptor beta chains from one sample sequenced in a study of neoadjuvant anti-PD-1 for oral cavity cancer. The assay was immunoSEQ multiplex PCR, and TCRdb's table has in-frame clones only and misses some. The sample contains roughly 60,000 clones, approximately 80% of which appear only once. Sequencing used PBMCs, obtained before nivolumab (anti-PD-1) treatment. These receptors were collected from a person aged 35 to 85 with oral cavity squamous cell carcinoma.

This chain links TRBV9 with TRBJ2-1; 13 bases line up with TRBD2. The CDR3 length is 17 residues. Trimming cost V 0 bases and J 6 bases; bases outside gene matches: 6. From germline, CDR1 is SGDLS and CDR2 YYNGEE. CDR3 DNA: TGTGCCAGCAGCGTAGGGAGAGGGACTAGCGGGGCCAATGAGCAGTTCTTC. Translation gives CASSVGRGTSGANEQFF.

The chain couples TRBV29-1 to TRBJ2-3; 13 bases agree with TRBD2. This CDR3 has 14 amino acids. Germline loops: CDR1 SQVTM, CDR2 ANQGSEA. V dropped 7 bases and J dropped 5; count of bases not matched to a gene: 6. The CDR3 nucleotides read TGCAGCGCGCTACTAGCGGGGGGGCTAGATACGCAGTATTTT. Its protein is CSALLAGGLDTQYF.

The gene calls are TRBV27 and TRBJ2-1; TRBD2 matches 13 bases. This CDR3 is 15 amino acids long. The junction had 5 bases not matched to a gene; V was cut back by 6 bases and J by 6 bases. Germline CDR1 MNHEY, CDR2 SMNVEV (reference sequence). CDR3 loop: CASSLRTSGSNEQFF. The CDR3, as DNA: TGTGCCAGCAGCTTGAGGACTAGCGGGAGCAATGAGCAGTTCTTC.

This rearrangement joins TRBV10-2 to TRBJ2-7; D might be TRBD1 (6 bases). Germline values: CDR1 WSHSY, CDR2 SAAADI. V lost 8 bases, J lost 6 bases, and 17 bases lay in between. This CDR3 is built from 13 residues. DNA for the CDR3: TGCGCCAGCCTAAAAACAGGGTACGGCGAGCAGTACTTC. Its protein product is CASLKTGYGEQYF.

The J gene is TRBJ1-1, the V gene TRBV5-4; D gene uncertain. V dropped 1 base and J dropped 1 base, with 14 bases sitting between them. The V gene's germline CDR1 is SGHNT and CDR2 YYREEE (reference sequence). The CDR3 has 16 amino acids. The CDR3 coding sequence is TGTGCCAGCAGCTTGTCGGGCGCATTAGGGAACACTGAAGCTTTCTTT. As protein: CASSLSGALGNTEAFF. Combining the CDR3 with reference TRBV5-4 and TRBJ1-1 gives the whole variable domain ETGVTQSPTHLIKTRGQQVTLRCSSQSGHNTVSWYQQALGQGPQFIFQYYREEENGRGNFPPRFSGLQFPNYSSELNVNALELDDSALYLCASSLSGALGNTEAFFGQGTRLTVV.

The chain links TRBV4-2 to TRBJ1-1; no reliable D call. In germline, CDR1 is LGHNA, CDR2 YNFKEQ. CDR3 length equals 14 residues. Between the trimmed V and J ends, which lost 8 bases and 0 bases, there was a span of 13 bases. The CDR3 region is CASGLAGMNTEAFF. In DNA, the CDR3 is TGTGCCAGCGGACTTGCTGGGATGAACACTGAAGCTTTCTTT.

The sample holds a few counts of this clone. The rearrangement joins TRBV6-1 to TRBJ2-7; no firm D call. CDR1 and CDR2 from the germline V gene are MNHNS and SASEGT. The germline V and J ends were trimmed by 4 bases and 9 bases, with 13 bases remaining between them. CDR3 length: 12 residues. The CDR3 sequence is CASSVAGLGQYF. In DNA, the CDR3 is TGTGCCAGCAGTGTCGCCGGCCTAGGGCAGTACTTC.

This clone was counted only a few times. V is TRBV7-2 and J is TRBJ2-7; D remains unclear. Germline loops: CDR1 SGHTA, CDR2 FQGNSA. CDR3 size: 12 residues. V lost 1 base and J lost 3, with 4 bases in between. This chain's CDR3 is CASSLVGYEQYF. CDR3 in DNA: TGTGCCAGCAGCTTAGTAGGCTACGAGCAGTACTTC.

This clone has a handful of counts. V usage is TRBV2 and J usage is TRBJ1-6, with D hard to call. The germline gives CDR1 SNHLY, CDR2 FYNNEI. The CDR3 length is 14 residues. Between the trimmed V and J ends, which lost 1 base and 8 bases, there was a span of 9 bases. This chain's CDR3 is CASSEGWGYSPLHF. The DNA of the CDR3 is TGTGCCAGCAGTGAAGGGTGGGGTTATTCACCCCTCCACTTT.

The chain employs TRBV7-8 and TRBJ2-7, with TRBD1 matching 10 bases. The germline V gene encodes CDR1 SGHVS and CDR2 FQNEAQ. Trimming cost V 0 bases and J 3 bases; bases outside gene matches: 2. CDR3 size: 15 residues. Written as DNA, the CDR3 is TGTGCCAGCAGCTTAGCCGGGACAGGGGACTACGAGCAGTACTTC. Encoded protein: CASSLAGTGDYEQYF.

The chain links TRBV19 to TRBJ2-2; 8 bases agree with TRBD2. The germline V gene encodes CDR1 LNHDA and CDR2 SQIVND (reference sequence). Germline trimming cut 8 bases from V and 2 bases from J; bases unmatched to any gene: 4. This CDR3 has 14 residues. CDR3 in DNA: TGTGCCAGTCTAGCGGGTATAAACACCGGGGAGCTGTTTTTT. Encoded protein: CASLAGINTGELFF.

This clone was detected a few times. The chain combines TRBV29-1 with TRBJ2-5, with D perhaps matching TRBD1 or TRBD2 (5 bases each). Trimming cost V 4 bases and J 0 bases, with 9 bases left between them. This CDR3 contains 13 residues. Looked up from germline, CDR1 is SQVTM and CDR2 is ANQGSEA. The CDR3 loop is CSVAGAHQETQYF. CDR3 nucleotides: TGCAGCGTTGCCGGGGCCCACCAAGAGACCCAGTACTTC.

V gene TRBV15 combines with J gene TRBJ2-3; D perhaps matches TRBD2 (5 bases). Germline V gives CDR1 LNHNV, CDR2 YYDKDF (reference sequence). The CDR3 totals 17 residues. Trimming removed 4 bases at V and 3 bases at J, with 20 bases between. In DNA form, the CDR3 reads TGTGCCACCAGCATCCCCCCGAGGAGGAGCGTGACAGATACGCAGTATTTT. Residues: CATSIPPRRSVTDTQYF.

The gene calls are TRBV12-2 and TRBJ1-2. TRBV12-2 is noted as a pseudogene. The CDR3 extends over 16 amino acids. The CDR3 nucleotides read TGTGCAAGTCGCTTACCATTGACGGGGACTAACTATGGCTACACCTTC. It specifies CASRLPLTGTNYGYTF.

V usage is TRBV2 and J usage is TRBJ2-3, with 11 bases identical to TRBD2. CDR1 is SNHLY, CDR2 FYNNEI, per germline. The CDR3 extends over 14 amino acids. Germline trimming cut 7 bases from V and 3 bases from J; bases unmatched to any gene: 3. DNA of the CDR3: TGTGCCAGCAACCTAGCGGGGGGAACAGATACGCAGTATTTT. Protein product: CASNLAGGTDTQYF.

The chain recombines TRBV6-1 with TRBJ1-1; D possibly corresponds to TRBD1 (5 bases). The CDR3 loop spans 14 amino acids. Deletions cut 2 bases from V and 8 bases from J, with 15 bases between. In germline, CDR1 is MNHNS, CDR2 SASEGT. CDR3 nucleotides: TGTGCCAGCAGTGAACGGGACTCCCGCTCCGAAGCTTTCTTT. As protein: CASSERDSRSEAFF.

This sequence joins TRBV29-1 and TRBJ1-5, with unresolved D. Germline CDR1 and CDR2: SQVTM and ANQGSEA. The V end was cut by 4 bases, the J end by 3 bases, with 13 bases between. The CDR3 is 14 residues long. The CDR3 is CSVVGQPPNQPQHF. CDR3 nucleotide sequence: TGCAGCGTTGTAGGGCAGCCACCCAATCAGCCCCAGCATTTT.

This clone was seen only a few times. The V call is TRBV30, the J call TRBJ1-6, with no clear D. The CDR3 covers 14 residues. The V and J ends lost 3 bases and 6 bases respectively, with 12 bases between them. Per the germline V gene, CDR1 is GTSNPN and CDR2 is SVGIG (reference sequence). CDR3 in DNA: TGTGCCTGGAGCGTAGAGGGTGTTAATTCACCCCTCCACTTT. It codes for CAWSVEGVNSPLHF.

In its sample, this clone was seen once. The CDR3 loop reads CATQRDRDGYTF. CDR3 bases: TGTGCCACCCAGCGAGACAGGGATGGCTACACCTTC. This chain joins TRBV19 and TRBJ1-2; 7 bases are a match to TRBD1. Germline assignment: CDR1 LNHDA and CDR2 SQIVND (reference sequence). Unmatched junction bases numbered 8, after V lost 10 bases and J lost 6 bases. This CDR3 contains 12 residues.

V usage is TRBV5-6 and J usage is TRBJ1-2, with D unclear. Germline CDR1 reads SGHDT; CDR2 reads YYEEEE. CDR3 size: 11 residues. Trimming removed 5 bases at V and 2 bases at J, with 4 bases between. CDR3 sequence reads: CASSRNYGYTF. In nucleotides, the CDR3 is TGTGCCAGCAGTCGAAACTATGGCTACACCTTC.

V gene TRBV4-2 combines with J gene TRBJ2-1, with a tentative D call TRBD2 (5 bases). Germline assignment: CDR1 LGHNA and CDR2 YNFKEQ. V was shortened by 6 bases and J by 6 bases, with 12 bases between the two germline ends. The CDR3 runs 13 residues. The CDR3 here is CASSAGPLNEQFF. In nucleotides, the CDR3 is TGTGCCAGCAGTGCGGGCCCCCTCAATGAGCAGTTCTTC.

CDR3 amino acids: CAWDPTGGSYNEQFF. In nucleotides, the CDR3 is TGTGCCTGGGACCCTACAGGGGGATCCTACAATGAGCAGTTCTTC. J is TRBJ2-1 and V is TRBV30, with 8 positions matching TRBD1. The germline V gene has CDR1 GTSNPN and CDR2 SVGIG (reference sequence). CDR3 length: 15 amino acids. J was trimmed by 1 base and V by 5 bases; bases with no gene match: 7.

The chain couples TRBV11-2 to TRBJ1-5; D is uncertain. The CDR3 runs 13 residues. Trimming took 0 bases from V and 4 from J, leaving 4 bases between them. Germline assignment: CDR1 SGHAT and CDR2 FQNNGV. The CDR3 protein is CASSLDLNQPQHF. Written as DNA, the CDR3 is TGTGCCAGCAGCTTAGATTTGAATCAGCCCCAGCATTTT.

The chain carries TRBV4-1 and TRBJ1-1; D is undetermined. The CDR3 contains 14 residues. V lost 4 bases and J 0 bases, leaving 9 bases between the germline ends. The germline V gene has CDR1 MGHRA and CDR2 YSYEKL. The CDR3 here is CASSPQTVNTEAFF. The DNA for the CDR3 is TGCGCCAGCAGCCCCCAGACGGTGAACACTGAAGCTTTCTTT.

The chain combines TRBV6-5 with TRBJ1-2; TRBD1 aligns across 7 bases. This CDR3 is built from 15 residues. The junction had 10 bases not matched to a gene; V was cut back by 5 bases and J by 4 bases. The V gene's germline CDR1 is MNHEY and CDR2 SVGAGI. The CDR3 DNA reads as TGTGCCAGCAGTAATGACAGGGTCCACCCCTATGGCTACACCTTC. Translating it yields CASSNDRVHPYGYTF.

The CDR3 DNA follows: TGCGCCAGCCGGACAGCTCATACGGGGCCGAAAGAGACCCAGTACTTC. Its protein product is CASRTAHTGPKETQYF. The chain couples TRBV10-2 to TRBJ2-5, with a tentative D call TRBD1 (6 bases). The CDR3 covers 16 residues. Germline loops: CDR1 WSHSY, CDR2 SAAADI. Between the trimmed V and J ends, which lost 8 bases and 3 bases, there was a span of 22 bases.

This chain connects TRBV11-3 to TRBJ2-1; TRBD1 agrees at 9 bases. CDR1 SGHNT and CDR2 YENEEA come from the germline V gene. The CDR3 spans 15 residues. Losses at the gene ends were 5 bases for V and 8 bases for J; bases not matched to a gene: 10. CDR3 DNA: TGTGCCAGCAGCCACAGCGGGACAGGGCCCCATGAGCAGTTCTTC. Protein product: CASSHSGTGPHEQFF.